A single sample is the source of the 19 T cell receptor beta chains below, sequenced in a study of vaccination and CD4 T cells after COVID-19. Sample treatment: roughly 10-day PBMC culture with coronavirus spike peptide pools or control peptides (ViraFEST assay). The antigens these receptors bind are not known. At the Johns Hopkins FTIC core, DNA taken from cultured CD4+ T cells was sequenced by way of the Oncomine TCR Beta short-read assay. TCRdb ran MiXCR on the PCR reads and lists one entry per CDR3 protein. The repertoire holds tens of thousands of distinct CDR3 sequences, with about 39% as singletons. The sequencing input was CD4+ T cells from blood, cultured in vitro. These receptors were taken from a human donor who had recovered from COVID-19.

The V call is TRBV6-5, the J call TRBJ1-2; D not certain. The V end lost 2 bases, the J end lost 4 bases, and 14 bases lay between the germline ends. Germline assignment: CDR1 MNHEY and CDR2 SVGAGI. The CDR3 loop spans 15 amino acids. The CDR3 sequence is CASSYMEFGVYGYTF. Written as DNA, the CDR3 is TGTGCCAGCAGTTACATGGAGTTTGGGGTCTATGGCTACACCTTC.

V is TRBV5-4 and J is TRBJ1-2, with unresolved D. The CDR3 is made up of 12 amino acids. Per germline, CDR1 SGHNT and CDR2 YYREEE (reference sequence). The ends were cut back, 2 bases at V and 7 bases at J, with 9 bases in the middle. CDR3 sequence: CASSFDRGGYTF. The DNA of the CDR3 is TGTGCCAGCAGCTTCGACCGGGGTGGCTACACCTTC. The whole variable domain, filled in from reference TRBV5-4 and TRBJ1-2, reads ETGVTQSPTHLIKTRGQQVTLRCSSQSGHNTVSWYQQALGQGPQFIFQYYREEENGRGNFPPRFSGLQFPNYSSELNVNALELDDSALYLCASSFDRGGYTFGSGTRLTVV.

CDR3 coding DNA: TGTGCCAGCAGCCAAGATGGGGGACAGGGGGTCGGGGGAAACACCATATATTTT. Its protein product is CASSQDGGQGVGGNTIYF. The rearrangement joins TRBV4-2 to TRBJ1-3; TRBD1 matches 11 bases. J lost 4 bases, V lost 0 bases, and 8 bases had no gene match. Germline CDR1 reads LGHNA; CDR2 reads YNFKEQ. The CDR3 extends over 18 amino acids.

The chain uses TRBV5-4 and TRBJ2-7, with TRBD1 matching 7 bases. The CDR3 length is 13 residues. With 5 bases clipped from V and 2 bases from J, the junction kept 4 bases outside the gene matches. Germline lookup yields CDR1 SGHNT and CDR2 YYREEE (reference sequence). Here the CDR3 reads CASSHDRAYEQYF. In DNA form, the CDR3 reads TGTGCCAGCAGTCACGACAGGGCCTACGAGCAGTACTTC.

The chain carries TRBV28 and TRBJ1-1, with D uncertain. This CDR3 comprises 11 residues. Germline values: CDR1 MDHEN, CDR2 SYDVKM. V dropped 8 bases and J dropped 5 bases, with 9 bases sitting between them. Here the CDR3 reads CASSETTEAFF. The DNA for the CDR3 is TGTGCCAGCTCCGAGACAACTGAAGCTTTCTTT. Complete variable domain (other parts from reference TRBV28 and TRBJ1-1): DVKVTQSSRYLVKRTGEKVFLECVQDMDHENMFWYRQDPGLGLRLIYFSYDVKMKEKGDIPEGYSVSREKKERFSLILESASTNQTSMYLCASSETTEAFFGQGTRLTVV.

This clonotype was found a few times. The CDR3 DNA sequence: TGTGCCAGTAGTATACTCGACAGGCCGAGCAATCAGCCCCAGCATTTT. Translation gives CASSILDRPSNQPQHF. The genes are TRBV19 and TRBJ1-5; a possible D gene is TRBD1 (6 bases). Per the germline V gene, CDR1 is LNHDA and CDR2 is SQIVND (reference sequence). The CDR3 length is 16 residues. Trimming took off 2 bases at V and 1 base at J, with 12 bases between the two ends.

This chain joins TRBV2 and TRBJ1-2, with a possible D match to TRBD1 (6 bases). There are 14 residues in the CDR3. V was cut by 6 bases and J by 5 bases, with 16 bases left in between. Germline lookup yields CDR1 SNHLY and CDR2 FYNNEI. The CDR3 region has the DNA TGTGCCAGCAGCGCCTCAGGGGTAGGGTATGGCTACACCTTC. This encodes CASSASGVGYGYTF.

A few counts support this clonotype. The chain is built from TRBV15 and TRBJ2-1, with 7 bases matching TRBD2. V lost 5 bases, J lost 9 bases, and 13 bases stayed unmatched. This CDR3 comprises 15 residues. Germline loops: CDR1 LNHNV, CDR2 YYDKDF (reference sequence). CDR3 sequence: CATSRGLGQTGEQFF. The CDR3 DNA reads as TGTGCCACCAGCCGCGGACTAGGCCAGACGGGTGAGCAGTTCTTC.

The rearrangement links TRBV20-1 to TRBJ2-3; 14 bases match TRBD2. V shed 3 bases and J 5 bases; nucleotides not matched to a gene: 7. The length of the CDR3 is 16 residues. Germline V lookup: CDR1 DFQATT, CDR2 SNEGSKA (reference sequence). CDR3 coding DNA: TGCAGTGCTAGTCCGACTAGCGGGGGGGCTAAAGATACGCAGTATTTT. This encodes CSASPTSGGAKDTQYF.

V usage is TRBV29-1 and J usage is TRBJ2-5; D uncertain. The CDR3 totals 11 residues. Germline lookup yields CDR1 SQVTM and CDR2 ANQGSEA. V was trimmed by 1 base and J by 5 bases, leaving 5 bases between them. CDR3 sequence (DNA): TGCAGCGTTGAAGTGCTCGAGACCCAGTACTTC. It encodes CSVEVLETQYF.

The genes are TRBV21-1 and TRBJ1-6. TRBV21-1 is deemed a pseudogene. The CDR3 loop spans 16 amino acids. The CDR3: CASSKVVQGGNSPLHF. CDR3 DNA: TGTGCCAGCAGCAAAGTGGTGCAGGGAGGGAATTCACCCCTCCACTTT.

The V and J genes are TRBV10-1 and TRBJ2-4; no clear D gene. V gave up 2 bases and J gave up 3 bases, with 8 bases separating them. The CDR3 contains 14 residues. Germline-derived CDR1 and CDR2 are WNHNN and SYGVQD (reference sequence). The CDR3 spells CASSEIGNKNIQYF. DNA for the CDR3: TGCGCCAGCAGTGAGATAGGGAACAAAAACATTCAGTACTTC.

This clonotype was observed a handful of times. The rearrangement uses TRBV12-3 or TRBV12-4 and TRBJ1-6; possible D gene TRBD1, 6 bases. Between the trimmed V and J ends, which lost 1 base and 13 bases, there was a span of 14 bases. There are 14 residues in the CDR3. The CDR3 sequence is CASSLGPNQGPLHF. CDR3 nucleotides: TGTGCCAGCAGTTTAGGCCCTAACCAGGGGCCCCTCCACTTT.

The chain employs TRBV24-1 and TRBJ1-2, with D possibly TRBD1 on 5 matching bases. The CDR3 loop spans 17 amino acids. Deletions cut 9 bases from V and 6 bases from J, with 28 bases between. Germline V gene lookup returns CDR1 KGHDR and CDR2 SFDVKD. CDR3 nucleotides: TGTGCCACCTGCCCGGGACCGTCGAGTATCGGGTATAATGGCTACACCTTC. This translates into CATCPGPSSIGYNGYTF.

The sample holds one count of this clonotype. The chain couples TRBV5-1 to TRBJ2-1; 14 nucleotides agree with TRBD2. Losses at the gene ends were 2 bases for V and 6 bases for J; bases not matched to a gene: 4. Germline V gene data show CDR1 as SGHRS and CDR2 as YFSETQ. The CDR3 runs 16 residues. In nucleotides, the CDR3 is TGCGCCAGCAGCTTCTTGACTAGCGGGAGGGCCAATGAGCAGTTCTTC. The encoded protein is CASSFLTSGRANEQFF.

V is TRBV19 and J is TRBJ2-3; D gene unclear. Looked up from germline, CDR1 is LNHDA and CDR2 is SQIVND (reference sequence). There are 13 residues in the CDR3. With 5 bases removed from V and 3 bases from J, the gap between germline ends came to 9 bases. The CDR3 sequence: CASSSRWTDTQYF. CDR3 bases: TGTGCCAGTAGTTCGCGATGGACAGATACGCAGTATTTT.

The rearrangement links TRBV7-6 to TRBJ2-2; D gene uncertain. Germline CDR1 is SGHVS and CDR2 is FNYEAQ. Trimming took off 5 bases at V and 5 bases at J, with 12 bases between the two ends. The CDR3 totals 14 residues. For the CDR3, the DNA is TGTGCCAGCAGCCGTGAAGACGCTACCGGGGAGCTGTTTTTT. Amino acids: CASSREDATGELFF. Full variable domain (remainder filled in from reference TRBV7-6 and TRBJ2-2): GAGVSQSPRYKVTKRGQDVALRCDPISGHVSLYWYRQALGQGPEFLTYFNYEAQQDKSGLPNDRFSAERPEGSISTLTIQRTEQRDSAMYRCASSREDATGELFFGEGSRLTVL.

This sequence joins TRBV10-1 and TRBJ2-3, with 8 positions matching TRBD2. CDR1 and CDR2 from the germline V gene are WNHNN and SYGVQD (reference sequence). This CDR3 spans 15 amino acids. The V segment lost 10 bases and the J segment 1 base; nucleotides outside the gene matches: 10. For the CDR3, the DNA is TGCGCCACCTCCGGACTAGCAACCCGCACAGATACGCAGTATTTT. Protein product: CATSGLATRTDTQYF.

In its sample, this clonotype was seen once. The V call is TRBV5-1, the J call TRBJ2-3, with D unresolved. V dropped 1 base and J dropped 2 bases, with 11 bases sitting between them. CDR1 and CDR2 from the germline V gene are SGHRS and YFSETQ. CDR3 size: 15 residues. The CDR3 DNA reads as TGCGCCAGCAGCTTGACCCAGATTGACACAGATACGCAGTATTTT. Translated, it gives CASSLTQIDTDTQYF.